This T cell receptor beta chain was found in a study of blood T cell repertoires in COVID-19 (dated by TCRdb to about 2020). With regard to the full study: Samples from collaborators originated in the United States, Italy and Spain and spanned both the acute and convalescent phases of COVID-19. The material from the prospective study consisted of cDNA or gDNA derived from T cells, B-cell-depleted T cells, or PBMCs. Deeply sampled blood TCRbeta repertoires from subjects exposed to, actively infected with, or recovered from COVID-19 were included in the dataset. The repertoires were released in a freely available public database meant as a resource for research on the immune response to SARS-CoV-2. Samples were obtained from the ongoing ImmuneRACE study (first 160 participants) and from some 1,200 subjects provided by 6 global collaborators. The sample metadata nearly always contained a de-identified subject ID, COVID-19 status, age in years and sex. Where HLA class I and class II types were available, the types were taken from metadata supplied by the sample provider, not from assay-based typing.

Spanning cysteine to phenylalanine, the CDR3 consists of 15 amino acids. Just CDR3 DNA is preserved here, 45 bases in frame from base 1. The germline V gene (reference sequence) supplies CDR1 LNHDA and CDR2 SQIVND. V is reduced by 5 bases and J by 0 bases, leaving a spacing of 11 bases between them. The collaborating institutions used their own protocols to collect whole blood in K2EDTA tubes. For TCRbeta analysis, collaborators shipped samples in one of three forms: frozen whole blood, isolated PBMCs, or DNA extracted from either of those sample types. The immunoSEQ Assay, a bias-controlled multiplex PCR, was used to amplify TCRbeta CDR3 regions from genomic DNA. As for the original processing: The number of nucleated cells in each sample was estimated by amplification of reference gene primers within the assay. To quantify the absolute abundance of each unique TCRbeta CDR3 rearrangement, sequence reads were collapsed and filtered. For each sample, productive Simpson clonality was calculated by taking the square root of Simpson's diversity index across productive rearrangements. This is the immuneACCESS table as TCRdb keeps it, with only in-frame sequences that have V and J called. A part of the clones is gone; compared with another copy, unresolved V genes explain less than half, and the rest is unexplained. The DNA was the basis for D and trimming; V, J and clone size are from that table. This sample comprises about 150,000 clones, less than 90% of them detected only once. The top ten constitute 4% of the sample.

Findings and caveats that apply to the study as a whole: The quantity of clinical and demographic metadata differed by source and by participant and was supplied without curation.

Comment on this clone: Its antigen remains unidentified. Base qualities are missing; no much larger clone stands one base away.

Rearrangement joined TRBV19 to TRBJ2-1, with a weak D call of TRBD2 (6 bases match). This clonotype was sampled from a woman between 65 and 79 years old with acute or convalescent COVID-19. The specimen was peripheral blood. The CDR3 protein sequence reads: CASSEDYLSYNEQFF. Here is the DNA: TGTGCCAGTAGTGAGGACTATCTCTCCTACAATGAGCAGTTCTTC.